The present T cell receptor (beta chain) was sequenced within a study of cytomegalovirus exposure and HLA in healthy donors. With 60 Vbeta and 13 Jbeta primers, the PCR was carried out. Profiled with immunoSEQ multiplex PCR; TCRdb holds only in-frame clones, not every one. Its listing shows about 70,000 clones. As concerns this clone: Its antigen is unknown.

Samples came from healthy bone marrow donors. Findings and caveats of the study: Clonal expansion was found to be greater in HLA-associated TCR beta chains than in equally common others in a later analysis. Reports indicate that TCR beta sequences accurately predicted the HLA-A and HLA-B alleles of most subjects. One variant, a missense change in DCLRE1C, was linked in a later analysis to TCR beta V- and J-gene trimming.

The germline gives CDR1 ENHRY, CDR2 SYGVKD. V trimming: 10 bases; J trimming: 4 bases; junction bases outside the gene matches: 8. The CDR3 length is 13 residues. Input material: PBMCs. This TCR was recovered from a female donor in good health and CMV-seropositive. The V and J genes are TRBV10-3 and TRBJ2-5, with TRBD1 identical over 8 bases. The CDR3: CATATGEVETQYF. The CDR3 region has the DNA TGTGCCACCGCGACAGGGGAGGTAGAGACCCAGTACTTC.